The 20 T cell receptor beta chains listed next were all sequenced from one sample in a study of human T cells and chemical hapten exposure. TCRdb analysed the RACE reads with MiXCR anew, one entry per CDR3 protein. Of tens of thousands of distinct CDR3 sequences listed, around 12% are singletons. Time point here: pre-sensitization, week 0. The treatment here: therapeutic diphenylcyclopropenone sensitization with weekly scalp DPC. The input for sequencing was whole blood, taken in connection with sensitization to the hapten diphenylcyclopropenone (DPC). Source of these receptors: a woman in her twenties or thirties with alopecia areata. Some clones in this sample may be carry-over from other donors' samples.

A few counts support this clonotype. This rearrangement joins TRBV29-1 to TRBJ2-3, with TRBD2 matching over 7 bases. V was clipped by 5 bases and J by 5 bases; unmatched bases: 10. Looked up from germline, CDR1 is SQVTM and CDR2 is ANQGSEA. This CDR3 region has 14 residues. CDR3 sequence reads: CSVLEAGVGDTQYF. The CDR3 DNA sequence: TGCAGCGTTCTGGAGGCGGGAGTGGGAGATACGCAGTATTTT.

A word on this clonotype: Mismatch with germline at one junction end may stem from a read error. The rearrangement links TRBV11-2 to TRBJ2-1; TRBD2 is a possible D gene (6 bases). The length of the CDR3 is 15 residues. Germline V CDR1 and CDR2: SGHAT, FQNNGV. CDR3 sequence reads: CGSSLDILAINEQFF. The CDR3 coding sequence is TGTGGCAGCAGCTTAGATATACTAGCAATCAATGAGCAGTTCTTC.

This clonotype occurred a few times. The chain joins TRBV4-3 to TRBJ2-3; D gene unclear. The CDR3 is 14 residues long. The V end lost 0 bases, the J end lost 4 bases, and 8 bases lay between the germline ends. Germline V CDR1 and CDR2: LGHNA, YSLEER. CDR3 loop: CASSQELRSDTQYF. In DNA form, the CDR3 reads TGCGCCAGCAGCCAAGAACTAAGGTCAGATACGCAGTATTTT.

This clonotype appeared many times. This chain connects TRBV4-2 to TRBJ2-7, with D unresolved. Trimming cost V 1 base and J 0 bases, with 7 bases left between them. The CDR3 runs to 14 residues. The germline V gene has CDR1 LGHNA and CDR2 YNFKEQ. This CDR3 reads CASSQGPGSYEQYF. The CDR3 DNA reads as TGTGCCAGCAGCCAAGGGCCAGGCTCCTACGAGCAGTACTTC.

Many counts were recorded for this clonotype. The rearrangement uses TRBV20-1 and TRBJ1-6; D may be TRBD1 (5 bases). The V end was cut by 0 bases, the J end by 4 bases, with 19 bases between. The CDR3 is made up of 18 amino acids. Germline loops: CDR1 DFQATT, CDR2 SNEGSKA (reference sequence). The DNA of the CDR3 is TGCAGTGCTAGAGAATGGGGGACGGGAGGGTCTTATAATTCACCCCTCCACTTT. This gives the protein CSAREWGTGGSYNSPLHF.

At least ten counts were recorded for this clonotype. The rearrangement uses TRBV11-2 and TRBJ2-7, with D perhaps matching TRBD1 (5 bases). CDR3 length: 14 amino acids. V was trimmed by 1 base and J by 3 bases, leaving 10 bases between them. Germline V CDR1 and CDR2: SGHAT, FQNNGV. CDR3 protein: CASSLGGHHYEQYF. Here the CDR3 DNA reads TGTGCCAGCAGCTTAGGTGGACACCACTACGAGCAGTACTTC.

The V and J genes are TRBV6-2 or TRBV6-3 and TRBJ1-6; D perhaps matches TRBD1 (5 bases). The germline V and J ends were trimmed by 5 bases and 0 bases, with 11 bases remaining between them. The CDR3 loop spans 16 amino acids. Germline V gene lookup returns CDR1 MNHEY and CDR2 SVGEGT. The CDR3 spells CASSPRGTSYNSPLHF. DNA for the CDR3: TGTGCCAGCAGTCCCCGGGGGACCTCCTATAATTCACCCCTCCACTTT.

V and J are TRBV6-1 and TRBJ2-5; no reliable D call. Trimming pared 3 bases from V and 6 bases from J, leaving 14 bases between. Germline V gene lookup returns CDR1 MNHNS and CDR2 SASEGT. The CDR3 has 14 amino acids. This CDR3 is CASSELASGQTQYF. The CDR3 DNA is TGTGCCAGCAGTGAGTTGGCTAGTGGGCAGACCCAGTACTTC.

This clonotype showed up just a few times. The CDR3 protein is CASSYSEKQYF. The CDR3 region has the DNA TGTGCCAGCAGCTACTCAGAGAAGCAGTACTTC. The rearrangement uses TRBV7-8 and TRBJ2-7; D not resolved. Germline CDR1 SGHVS, CDR2 FQNEAQ. The CDR3 is 11 amino acids. Trimming took 4 bases from V and 8 from J, leaving 9 bases between them.

This clonotype has just a few counts. The CDR3 coding sequence is TGTGCCAGCAGCTATGGGCCCCCCGGCGCTTATAGCAATCAGCCCCAGCATTTT. It specifies CASSYGPPGAYSNQPQHF. This chain joins TRBV13 and TRBJ1-5, with D uncertain. V shed 4 bases and J shed 0 bases, with 19 bases lying between them. The CDR3 has 18 residues. CDR1 is PRHDT, CDR2 FYEKMQ, per germline (reference sequence). Looking up the rest from reference TRBV13 and TRBJ1-5 gives the full variable domain: AAGVIQSPRHLIKEKRETATLKCYPIPRHDTVYWYQQGPGQDPQFLISFYEKMQSDKGSIPDRFSAQQFSDYHSELNMSSLELGDSALYFCASSYGPPGAYSNQPQHFGDGTRLSIL.

This clonotype was recorded at least ten times. The chain is built from TRBV28 and TRBJ2-1; no firm D call. This CDR3 spans 14 amino acids. V shed 8 bases and J shed 2 bases, with 13 bases lying between them. Germline CDR1 is MDHEN and CDR2 is SYDVKM. CDR3 in amino acids: CASSYGVPYNEQFF. The CDR3 nucleotides read TGTGCCAGCTCATACGGTGTACCCTACAATGAGCAGTTCTTC.

In its sample, this clonotype was seen many times. J is TRBJ1-1 and V is TRBV29-1, with D uncertain. This CDR3 region has 14 residues. Germline CDR1 reads SQVTM; CDR2 reads ANQGSEA. V lost 7 bases and J lost 0, with 15 bases in between. The CDR3 nucleotides read TGCAGCGCCTTAGGAGCAGGAATGAACACTGAAGCTTTCTTT. Its translation is CSALGAGMNTEAFF.

The table lists this clonotype with many counts. The V call is TRBV28, the J call TRBJ2-6; no clear D gene. The V and J ends lost 5 bases and 0 bases respectively, with 17 bases between them. The CDR3 is 18 amino acids. CDR1 and CDR2 (germline): MDHEN, SYDVKM. CDR3 DNA sequence: TGTGCCAGCAGTACTTCTTGGGGTACCCACTCTGGGGCCAACGTCCTGACTTTC. As protein: CASSTSWGTHSGANVLTF.

This clonotype was seen only a few times. This sequence joins TRBV5-1 and TRBJ2-5; the D gene is possibly TRBD1 (5 bases). V was cut by 1 base and J by 2 bases, with 9 bases left in between. This CDR3 region has 14 residues. Per germline, CDR1 SGHRS and CDR2 YFSETQ. The CDR3 DNA follows: TGCGCCAGCAGCTTGAGGGCAGGGCAAGAGACCCAGTACTTC. Its protein is CASSLRAGQETQYF.

This clonotype was picked up a small number of times. This chain links TRBV12-5 with TRBJ2-3; D perhaps matches TRBD2 (6 bases). The CDR3 covers 18 residues. Germline V gene data show CDR1 as LGHNT and CDR2 as FRNRAP. V shed 1 base and J shed 5 bases, with 22 bases lying between them. CDR3 sequence reads: CASGLAPTVGSIIDTQYF. CDR3 nucleotides: TGTGCTAGTGGTTTGGCGCCCACGGTCGGGAGTATTATAGATACGCAGTATTTT. The variable domain in full, completed from reference TRBV12-5 and TRBJ2-3, reads DARVTQTPRHKVTEMGQEVTMRCQPILGHNTVFWYRQTMMQGLELLAYFRNRAPLDDSGMPKDRFSAEMPDATLATLKIQPSEPRDSAVYFCASGLAPTVGSIIDTQYFGPGTRLTVL.

As to this clonotype: At one end the junction does not follow the germline gene, possibly because of a read error. The chain recombines TRBV2 with TRBJ1-1; D not certain. Germline CDR1 reads SNHLY; CDR2 reads FYNNEI. The CDR3 has 11 amino acids. CDR3 coding DNA: TGTGCCAGCGGTGACTACTCTGAAGCTTTCTTT. Translating it yields CASGDYSEAFF.

This clonotype was observed at least ten times. V usage is TRBV5-1 and J usage is TRBJ1-1; TRBD1 might be the D (6 bases). Trimming stripped 2 bases from V and 1 base from J, with 18 bases between. CDR3 length: 17 amino acids. Germline V CDR1 and CDR2: SGHRS, YFSETQ. The CDR3: CASSLGGIRNQNTEAFF. CDR3 in DNA: TGCGCCAGCAGCTTAGGGGGGATAAGGAATCAGAACACTGAAGCTTTCTTT.

This clonotype has a count of ten or more. This chain links TRBV6-5 with TRBJ2-7, with no clear D. V dropped 4 bases and J dropped 5 bases, with 21 bases sitting between them. Germline V CDR1 and CDR2: MNHEY, SVGAGI. This CDR3 is built from 16 residues. CDR3 nucleotides: TGTGCCAGCAGTTTCCGCCCGGGCCCAGTCCCTCACGAGCAGTACTTC. Amino acid sequence: CASSFRPGPVPHEQYF.

The chain uses TRBV7-2 and TRBJ2-7, with a tentative D call TRBD1 (5 bases). The V end was cut by 5 bases, the J end by 6 bases, with 11 bases between. Germline CDR1 is SGHTA and CDR2 is FQGNSA. This CDR3 has 12 residues. The chain's CDR3 is CASSLDQGEQYF. DNA for the CDR3: TGTGCCAGCAGCCTCGATCAGGGCGAGCAGTACTTC.

This clonotype was recorded many times. The J gene is TRBJ2-7, the V gene TRBV10-3; D is uncertain. The CDR3 is 15 amino acids. CDR1 and CDR2 from the germline V gene are ENHRY and SYGVKD. V was clipped by 0 bases and J by 0 bases, with 9 bases between them. This CDR3 reads CAISESPTLSYEQYF. Written as DNA, the CDR3 is TGTGCCATCAGTGAGTCTCCGACACTCTCCTACGAGCAGTACTTC.